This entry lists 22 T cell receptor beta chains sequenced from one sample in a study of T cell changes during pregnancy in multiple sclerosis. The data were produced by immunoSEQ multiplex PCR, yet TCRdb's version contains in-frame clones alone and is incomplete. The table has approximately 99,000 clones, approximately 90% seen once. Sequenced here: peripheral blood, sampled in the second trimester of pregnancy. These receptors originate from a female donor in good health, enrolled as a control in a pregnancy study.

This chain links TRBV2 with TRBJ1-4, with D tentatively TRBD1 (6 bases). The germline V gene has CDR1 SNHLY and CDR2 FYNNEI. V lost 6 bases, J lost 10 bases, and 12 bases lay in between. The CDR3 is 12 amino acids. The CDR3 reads CASRGQEGKLFF. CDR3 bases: TGTGCCAGCAGGGGACAAGAGGGAAAACTGTTTTTT.

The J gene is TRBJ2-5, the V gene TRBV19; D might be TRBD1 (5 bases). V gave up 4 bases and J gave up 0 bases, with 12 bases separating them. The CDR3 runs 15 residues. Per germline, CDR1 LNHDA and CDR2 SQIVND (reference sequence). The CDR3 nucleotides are TGTGCCAGTAGTAGGGGCGAGACAGACCAAGAGACCCAGTACTTC. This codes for CASSRGETDQETQYF.

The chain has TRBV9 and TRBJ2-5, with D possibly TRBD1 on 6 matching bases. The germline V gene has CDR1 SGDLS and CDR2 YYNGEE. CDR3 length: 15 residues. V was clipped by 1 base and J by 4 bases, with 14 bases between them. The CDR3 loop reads CASSVQGLEGETQYF. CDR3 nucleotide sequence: TGTGCCAGCAGCGTACAGGGGCTGGAAGGAGAGACCCAGTACTTC.

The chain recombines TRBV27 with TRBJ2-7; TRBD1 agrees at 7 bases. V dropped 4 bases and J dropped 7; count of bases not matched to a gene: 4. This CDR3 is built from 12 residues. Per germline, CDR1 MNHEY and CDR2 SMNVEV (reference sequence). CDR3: CASSSTGPEQYF. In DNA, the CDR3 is TGTGCCAGCAGTTCGACAGGGCCAGAGCAGTACTTC.

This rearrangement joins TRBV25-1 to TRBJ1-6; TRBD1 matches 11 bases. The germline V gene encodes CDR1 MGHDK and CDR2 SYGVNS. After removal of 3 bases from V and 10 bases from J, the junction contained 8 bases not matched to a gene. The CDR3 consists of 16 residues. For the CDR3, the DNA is TGTGCCAGCAGTGACCTGGACAGGGGGCTTAGCTCACCCCTCCACTTT. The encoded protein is CASSDLDRGLSSPLHF.

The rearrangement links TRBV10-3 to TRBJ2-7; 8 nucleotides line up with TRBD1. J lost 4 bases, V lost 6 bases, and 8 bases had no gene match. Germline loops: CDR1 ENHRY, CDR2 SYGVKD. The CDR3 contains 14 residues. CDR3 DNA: TGTGCCATCAGGACAGGGGCGGGGTCATACGAGCAGTACTTC. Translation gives CAIRTGAGSYEQYF.

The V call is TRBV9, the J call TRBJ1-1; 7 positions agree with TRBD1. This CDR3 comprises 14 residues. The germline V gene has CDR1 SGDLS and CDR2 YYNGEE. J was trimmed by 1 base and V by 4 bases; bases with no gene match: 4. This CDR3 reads CASSLGTANTEAFF. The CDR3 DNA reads TGTGCCAGCAGCCTAGGGACAGCGAACACTGAAGCTTTCTTT.

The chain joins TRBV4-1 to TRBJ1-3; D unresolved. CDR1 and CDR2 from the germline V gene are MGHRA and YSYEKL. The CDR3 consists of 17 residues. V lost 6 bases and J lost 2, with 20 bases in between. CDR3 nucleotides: TGCGCCAGCAGAAAGACATACACGGGAGACGCTGGAAACACCATATATTTT. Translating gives CASRKTYTGDAGNTIYF.

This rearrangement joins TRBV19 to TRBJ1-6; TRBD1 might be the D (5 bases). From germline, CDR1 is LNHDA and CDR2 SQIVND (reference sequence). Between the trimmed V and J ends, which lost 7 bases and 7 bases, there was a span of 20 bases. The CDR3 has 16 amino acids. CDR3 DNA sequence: TGTGCCAGTACCCTTGGGGGGAGCTTTCGGAATTCACCCCTCCACTTT. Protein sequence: CASTLGGSFRNSPLHF.

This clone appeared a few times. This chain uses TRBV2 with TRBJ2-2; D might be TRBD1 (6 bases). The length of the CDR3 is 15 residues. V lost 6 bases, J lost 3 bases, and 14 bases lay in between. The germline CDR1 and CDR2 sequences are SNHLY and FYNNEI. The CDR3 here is CASRDVGGYTGELFF. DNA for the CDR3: TGTGCCAGCAGAGATGTAGGGGGATACACCGGGGAGCTGTTTTTT.

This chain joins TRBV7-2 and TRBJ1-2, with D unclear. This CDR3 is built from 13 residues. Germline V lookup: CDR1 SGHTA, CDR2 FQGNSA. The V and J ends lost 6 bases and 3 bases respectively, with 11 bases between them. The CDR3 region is CASSPVSDYGYTF. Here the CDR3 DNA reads TGTGCCAGCAGTCCCGTTTCCGACTATGGCTACACCTTC.

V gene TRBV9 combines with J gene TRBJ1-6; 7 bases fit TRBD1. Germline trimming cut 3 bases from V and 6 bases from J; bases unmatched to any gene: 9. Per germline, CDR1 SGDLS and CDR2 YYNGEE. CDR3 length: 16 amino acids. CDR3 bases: TGTGCCAGCAGCGCAACCCTGGGACAGATTAATTCACCCCTCCACTTT. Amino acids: CASSATLGQINSPLHF. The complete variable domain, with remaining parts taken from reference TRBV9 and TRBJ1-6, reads DSGVTQTPKHLITATGQRVTLRCSPRSGDLSVYWYQQSLDQGLQFLIQYYNGEERAKGNILERFSAQQFPDLHSELNLSSLELGDSALYFCASSATLGQINSPLHFGNGTRLTVT.

The CDR3 is CASSPGLGGEQYF. The CDR3 DNA reads TGTGCCAGCAGCCCCGGACTAGGGGGGGAGCAGTACTTC. This chain connects TRBV28 to TRBJ2-7; TRBD2 might be the D (7 bases). Deletions cut 6 bases from V and 7 bases from J, with 16 bases between. Germline lookup yields CDR1 MDHEN and CDR2 SYDVKM. This CDR3 spans 13 amino acids.

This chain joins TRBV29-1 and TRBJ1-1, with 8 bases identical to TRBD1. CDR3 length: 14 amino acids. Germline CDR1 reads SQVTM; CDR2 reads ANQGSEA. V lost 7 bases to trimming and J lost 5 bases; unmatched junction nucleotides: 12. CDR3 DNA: TGCAGCGCTCGAATGACAGGGGTGGGGACTGAAGCTTTCTTT. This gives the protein CSARMTGVGTEAFF. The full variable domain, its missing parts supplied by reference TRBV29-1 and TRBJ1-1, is SAVISQKPSRDICQRGTSLTIQCQVDSQVTMMFWYRQQPGQSLTLIATANQGSEATYESGFVIDKFPISRPNLTFSTLTVSNMSPEDSSIYLCSARMTGVGTEAFFGQGTRLTVV.

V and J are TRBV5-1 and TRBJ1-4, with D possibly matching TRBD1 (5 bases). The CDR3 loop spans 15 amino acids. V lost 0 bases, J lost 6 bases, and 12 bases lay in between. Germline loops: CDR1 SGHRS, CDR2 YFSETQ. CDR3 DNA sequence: TGCGCCAGCAGCTTGGTCCCCACGGGGGATGAAAAACTGTTTTTT. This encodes CASSLVPTGDEKLFF.

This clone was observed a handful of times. The CDR3 DNA is TGTGCCAGCAGCTTGGACAGGGGTGTGGGACAGCCCCAGCATTTT. Its protein is CASSLDRGVGQPQHF. This sequence joins TRBV5-4 and TRBJ1-5, with 7 nucleotides matching TRBD1. Per germline, CDR1 SGHNT and CDR2 YYREEE (reference sequence). The CDR3 length is 15 residues. V lost 0 bases, J lost 7 bases, and 7 bases stayed unmatched.

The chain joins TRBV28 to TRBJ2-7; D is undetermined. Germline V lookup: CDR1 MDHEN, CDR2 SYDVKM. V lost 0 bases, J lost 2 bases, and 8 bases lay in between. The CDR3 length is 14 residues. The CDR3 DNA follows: TGTGCCAGCAGTTTATGGCCTGGCACCTACGAGCAGTACTTC. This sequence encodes CASSLWPGTYEQYF.

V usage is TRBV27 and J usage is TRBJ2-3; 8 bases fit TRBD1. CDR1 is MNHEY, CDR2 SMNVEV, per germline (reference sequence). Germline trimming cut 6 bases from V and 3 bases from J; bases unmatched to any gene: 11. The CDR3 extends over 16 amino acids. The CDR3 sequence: CASSFHTRTGTDTQYF. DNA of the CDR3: TGTGCCAGCAGCTTCCACACCCGGACAGGGACAGATACGCAGTATTTT.

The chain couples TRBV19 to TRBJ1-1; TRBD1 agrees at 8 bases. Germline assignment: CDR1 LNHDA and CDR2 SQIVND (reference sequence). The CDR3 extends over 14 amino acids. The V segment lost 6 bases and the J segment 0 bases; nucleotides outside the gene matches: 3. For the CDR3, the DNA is TGTGCCAGTAGGGGGGACAGGCTGAACACTGAAGCTTTCTTT. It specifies CASRGDRLNTEAFF. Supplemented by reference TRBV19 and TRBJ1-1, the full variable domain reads DGGITQSPKYLFRKEGQNVTLSCEQNLNHDAMYWYRQDPGQGLRLIYYSQIVNDFQKGDIAEGYSVSREKKESFPLTVTSAQKNPTAFYLCASRGDRLNTEAFFGQGTRLTVV.

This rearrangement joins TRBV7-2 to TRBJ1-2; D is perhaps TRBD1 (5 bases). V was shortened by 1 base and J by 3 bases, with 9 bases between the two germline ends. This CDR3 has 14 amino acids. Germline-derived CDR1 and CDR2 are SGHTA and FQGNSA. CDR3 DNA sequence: TGTGCCAGCAGCTTAGAGGGACTGGACTATGGCTACACCTTC. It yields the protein CASSLEGLDYGYTF. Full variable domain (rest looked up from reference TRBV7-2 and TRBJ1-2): GAGVSQSPSNKVTEKGKDVELRCDPISGHTALYWYRQSLGQGLEFLIYFQGNSAPDKSGLPSDRFSAERTGGSVSTLTIQRTQQEDSAVYLCASSLEGLDYGYTFGSGTRLTVV.

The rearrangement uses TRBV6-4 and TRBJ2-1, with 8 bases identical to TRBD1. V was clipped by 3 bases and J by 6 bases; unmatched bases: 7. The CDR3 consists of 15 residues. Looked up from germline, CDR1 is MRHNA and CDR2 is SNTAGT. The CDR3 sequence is CASSDGQGNSNEQFF. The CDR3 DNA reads TGTGCCAGCAGTGATGGACAGGGTAATTCCAATGAGCAGTTCTTC.

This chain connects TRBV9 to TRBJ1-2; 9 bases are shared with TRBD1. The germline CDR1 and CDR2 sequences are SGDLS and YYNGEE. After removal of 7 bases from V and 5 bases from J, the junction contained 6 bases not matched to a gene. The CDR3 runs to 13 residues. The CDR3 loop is CASSPGQGYGYTF. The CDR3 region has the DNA TGTGCCAGCTCCCCCGGACAGGGGTATGGCTACACCTTC.